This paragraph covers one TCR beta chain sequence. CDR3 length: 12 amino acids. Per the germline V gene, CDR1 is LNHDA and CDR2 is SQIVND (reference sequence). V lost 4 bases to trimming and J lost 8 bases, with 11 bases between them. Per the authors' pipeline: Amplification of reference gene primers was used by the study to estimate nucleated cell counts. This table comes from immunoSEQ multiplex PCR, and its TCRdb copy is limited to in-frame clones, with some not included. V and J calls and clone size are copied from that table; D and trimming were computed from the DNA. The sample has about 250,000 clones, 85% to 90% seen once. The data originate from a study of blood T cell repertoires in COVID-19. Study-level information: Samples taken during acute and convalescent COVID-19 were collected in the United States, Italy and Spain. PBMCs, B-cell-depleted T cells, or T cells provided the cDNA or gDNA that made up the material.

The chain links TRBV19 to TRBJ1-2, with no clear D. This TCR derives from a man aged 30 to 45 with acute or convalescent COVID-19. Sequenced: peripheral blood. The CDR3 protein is CASSNKLRGYTF. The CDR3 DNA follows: TGTGCCAGTAGTAACAAATTGAGGGGCTACACCTTC.